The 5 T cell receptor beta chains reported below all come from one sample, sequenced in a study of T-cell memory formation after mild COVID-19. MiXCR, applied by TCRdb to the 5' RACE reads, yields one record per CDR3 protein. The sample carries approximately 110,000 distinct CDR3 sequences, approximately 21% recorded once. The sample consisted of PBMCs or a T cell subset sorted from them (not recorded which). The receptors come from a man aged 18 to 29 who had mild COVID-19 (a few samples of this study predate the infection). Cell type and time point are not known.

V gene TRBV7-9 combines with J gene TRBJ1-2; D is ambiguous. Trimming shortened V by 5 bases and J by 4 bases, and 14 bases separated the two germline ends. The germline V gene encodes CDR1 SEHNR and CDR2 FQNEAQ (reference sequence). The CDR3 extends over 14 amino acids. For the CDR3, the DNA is TGTGCCAGCAGCCCGGACCGATATTTCTATGGCTACACCTTC. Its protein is CASSPDRYFYGYTF.

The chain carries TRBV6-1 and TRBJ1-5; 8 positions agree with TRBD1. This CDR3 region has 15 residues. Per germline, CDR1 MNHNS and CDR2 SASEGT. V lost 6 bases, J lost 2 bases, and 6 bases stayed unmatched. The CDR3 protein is CASSRDRGGNQPQHF. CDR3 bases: TGTGCCAGCAGCAGAGACAGGGGTGGCAATCAGCCCCAGCATTTT.

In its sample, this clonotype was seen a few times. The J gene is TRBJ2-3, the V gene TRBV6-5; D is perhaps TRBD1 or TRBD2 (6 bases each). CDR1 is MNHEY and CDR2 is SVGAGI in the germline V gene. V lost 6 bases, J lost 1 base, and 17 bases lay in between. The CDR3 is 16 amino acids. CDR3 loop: CASSHPGASGTDTQYF. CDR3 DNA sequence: TGTGCCAGCAGCCACCCGGGGGCCTCAGGCACAGATACGCAGTATTTT.

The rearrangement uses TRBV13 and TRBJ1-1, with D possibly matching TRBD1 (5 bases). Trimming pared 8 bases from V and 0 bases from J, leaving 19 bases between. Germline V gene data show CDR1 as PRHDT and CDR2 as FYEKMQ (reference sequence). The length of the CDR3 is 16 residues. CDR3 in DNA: TGTGCCAGCGGGTGGAAAGGGTGGGGGATGAACACTGAAGCTTTCTTT. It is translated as CASGWKGWGMNTEAFF.

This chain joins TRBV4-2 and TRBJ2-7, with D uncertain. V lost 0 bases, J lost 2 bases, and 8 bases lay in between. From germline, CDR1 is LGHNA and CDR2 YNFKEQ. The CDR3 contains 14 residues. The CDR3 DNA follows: TGTGCCAGCAGCCAAGAAGCCCAGACCTACGAGCAGTACGTC. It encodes CASSQEAQTYEQYV.